Presented here are 11 T cell receptor beta chains from one specimen sequenced in a study of T cells in Graves' hyperthyroidism and ophthalmopathy. Amplification of TCR beta CDR3 regions used RNA as the template. The primer set for the first-round RT-PCR of the TCR CDR3 was HTBI. TCRdb re-called the multiplex PCR reads with MiXCR, one entry per CDR3 protein. The table lists fewer than 750,000 distinct CDR3 sequences, approximately 15% of them singletons. Sequences were obtained from blood. The receptors come from a middle-aged woman with Graves' ophthalmopathy.

This clonotype was detected many times. J is TRBJ1-2 and V is TRBV28; D unclear. V lost 7 bases, J lost 4 bases, and 16 bases lay in between. CDR1 is MDHEN and CDR2 is SYDVKM in the germline V gene. The CDR3 spans 14 residues. The CDR3 loop reads CASTLLVGVYGYTF. The DNA for the CDR3 is TGTGCCAGCACTCTTCTAGTCGGGGTCTATGGCTACACCTTC.

This sequence joins TRBV7-6 and TRBJ2-2; the match to TRBD1 covers 9 bases. The CDR3 length is 15 residues. CDR1 SGHVS and CDR2 FNYEAQ come from the germline V gene. V was pared by 5 bases and J by 3 bases, with 4 bases of the junction left unmatched. The CDR3 bases are TGTGCCAGCAGCATTAGACAGGGGGACACCGGGGAGCTGTTTTTT. It is translated as CASSIRQGDTGELFF.

This clonotype was detected a few times. The CDR3 sequence is CASRGGVGYTGELFF. The CDR3 coding sequence is TGTGCCTCGCGGGGGGGTGTGGGTTACACCGGGGAGCTGTTTTTT. The rearrangement uses TRBV19 and TRBJ2-2; TRBD2 matches 9 bases. After removal of 11 bases from V and 3 bases from J, the junction contained 10 bases not matched to a gene. CDR1 LNHDA and CDR2 SQIVND come from the germline V gene (reference sequence). CDR3 length: 15 residues.

The table lists this clonotype with many counts. The chain uses TRBV2 and TRBJ1-5; D may be TRBD1 (5 bases). The germline V gene has CDR1 SNHLY and CDR2 FYNNEI. The CDR3 has 12 amino acids. V was clipped by 6 bases and J by 5 bases, with 8 bases between them. The CDR3 coding sequence is TGTGCCAGCAGGGACACGGATCAGCCCCAGCATTTT. It is translated as CASRDTDQPQHF. Using reference TRBV2 and TRBJ1-5 for the parts outside the CDR3, the full variable domain is EPEVTQTPSHQVTQMGQEVILRCVPISNHLYFYWYRQILGQKVEFLVSFYNNEISEKSEIFDDQFSVERPDGSNFTLKIRSTKLEDSAMYFCASRDTDQPQHFGDGTRLSIL.

Ten or more counts support this clonotype. V and J are TRBV27 and TRBJ1-1; D perhaps matches TRBD1 (6 bases). This CDR3 spans 13 amino acids. Germline loops: CDR1 MNHEY, CDR2 SMNVEV (reference sequence). Trimming took off 4 bases at V and 7 bases at J, with 13 bases between the two ends. CDR3: CASSWEGRGEAFF. DNA of the CDR3: TGTGCCAGCAGTTGGGAGGGCAGGGGTGAAGCTTTCTTT.

The genes are TRBV30 and TRBJ1-5; 7 bases map to TRBD1. CDR1 GTSNPN and CDR2 SVGIG come from the germline V gene (reference sequence). The CDR3 is 15 amino acids. Trimming removed 1 base from V and 5 bases from J; junction bases left unmatched: 8. CDR3 protein: CAWSALGRGDQPQHF. The CDR3 DNA follows: TGTGCCTGGAGTGCCCTGGGCAGGGGGGATCAGCCCCAGCATTTT.

There are many counts of this clonotype. The chain joins TRBV6-2 or TRBV6-3 to TRBJ1-5; D may be TRBD1 (6 bases). The CDR3 is 16 amino acids. Germline V gives CDR1 MNHEY, CDR2 SVGEGT. The V and J ends lost 2 bases and 3 bases respectively, with 14 bases between them. This CDR3 reads CASSYGTNPFNQPQHF. As DNA, the CDR3 is TGTGCCAGCAGTTACGGGACAAATCCCTTCAATCAGCCCCAGCATTTT.

This clonotype was observed many times. The rearrangement joins TRBV6-2 or TRBV6-3 to TRBJ2-7; D is perhaps TRBD2 (6 bases). Germline V gene lookup returns CDR1 MNHEY and CDR2 SVGEGT. This CDR3 contains 17 residues. Trimming removed 1 base at V and 2 bases at J, with 18 bases between. The CDR3, as DNA: TGTGCCAGCAGTTACTTGCGACTTAGCGGAGCTCCCTACGAGCAGTACTTC. Residues: CASSYLRLSGAPYEQYF.

This clonotype showed up many times. This sequence joins TRBV29-1 and TRBJ2-5; D call uncertain. V lost 7 bases, J lost 5 bases, and 14 bases lay in between. Germline CDR1 SQVTM, CDR2 ANQGSEA. The CDR3 contains 12 residues. CDR3 sequence (DNA): TGCAGCGATCGTGGGGTGGGGGAGACCCAGTACTTC. This codes for CSDRGVGETQYF.

Many counts were recorded for this clonotype. The rearrangement uses TRBV12-3 or TRBV12-4 and TRBJ1-3; D is ambiguous. The CDR3 spans 13 residues. Trimming cost V 6 bases and J 0 bases, with 6 bases left between them. This CDR3 is CASRRLSGNTIYF. The CDR3 DNA reads as TGTGCCAGCAGACGCCTCTCTGGAAACACCATATATTTT.

This clonotype has at least ten counts. The chain employs TRBV28 and TRBJ2-7; weak D call: TRBD1 (6 bases). V was clipped by 3 bases and J by 6 bases, with 15 bases between them. CDR3 length equals 14 residues. Germline assignment: CDR1 MDHEN and CDR2 SYDVKM. The CDR3 coding sequence is TGTGCCAGCAGTTTGCAGGGGACGGGTGGCGAGCAGTACTTC. Translation gives CASSLQGTGGEQYF.